Here is one T cell receptor (beta chain) with its context. This clonotype came up a few times. This receptor's antigen is unknown. No much larger clone exists at a distance of one base, and base qualities are not known. This specimen comes from a study of identical twins (dated by TCRdb to the mid-2010s). About the investigation overall: To test whether fetal clonotypes persist, this study deep-sequenced TCR alpha and beta repertoires from monozygotic twins, from unrelated adults of various ages, and from cord blood. Replicate twin experiments were performed at different times using different library preparation protocols to rule out contamination. Overall study results and their limits: Invariant T cells such as MAIT and iNKT could partly confound zero-insertion analyses, though diverse VJ usage argued against this for most clonotypes. Excess twin sharing in beta out-of-frame sequences was weaker because fewer shared sequences lowered the signal-to-noise ratio. Because the same donors could not be followed over many years, the conclusions depended on cross-sectional statistical analysis. In monozygotic twins, out-of-frame TCR alpha sharing was systematically underestimated by recombination models, although the models agreed with sharing between unrelated individuals. Abundant cord blood beta clonotypes had fewer insertions, young adult naive repertoires showed a similar but weaker trend, and memory repertoires showed no such trend. Compared with coincidental sharing between unrelated individuals, out-of-frame TCR alpha sequences shared between twins had an excess of sequences with low generation probability.

Preparation of the library involved 5' RACE. These reads were obtained on an Illumina HiSeq 2000. Template switching introduced a universal primer binding site; the final cDNA contained a unique molecular identifier, enabling accurate counting of TCR cDNA molecules. Specific primers in the conserved constant-segment region were used to synthesize first-strand cDNA for the TCR alpha and beta chains. To control for contamination, every cDNA library was double barcoded, receiving both a SMART-Mk sample barcode and Illumina barcodes. TruSeq adapter sequences along with Illumina sample barcodes were introduced in two successive PCR steps. TCR alpha and beta cDNA libraries were sequenced on the Illumina HiSeq platform with custom primers. The study's processing was this. Raw reads were processed with MiGEC to extract unique molecular identifiers, and MiXCR was used to determine CDR3 positions. Recombination models were inferred per individual with the repgenHMM and IGoR tools using an EM algorithm. Shared clonotypes were analyzed with the tcR package in R, and sharing was normalized by the product of cloneset sizes. Out-of-frame nonproductive sequences were analyzed to study raw recombination free of thymic and clonal selection effects. The public reads were quality trimmed at Q25 with fastp and then assembled into clones with MiXCR by TCRdb, keeping productive beta chains. Rows are combined by CDR3 protein, so each entry shows the most common genes and DNA. The V and J calls come from TCRdb's annotation, not from the publication. The sample yields 300,000 to 350,000 distinct CDR3 sequences; roughly an eighth were counted once. The top ten constitute just over 7% of the sample.

Every donor in the study was a healthy Caucasian. The twin cohort consisted of three pairs of female monozygotic twins, all aged about 18 to 29 years. CD4+ and CD8+ T cell populations were isolated with positive isolation kits from Invitrogen. The sample also formed part of further work on yellow fever vaccine responses in identical twins. As the second study states: The authors reported that the T cell response to vaccination in identical twins appeared partly convergent and partly personalized. The study precisely tracked vaccine-responding T cell clones in identical twins.

The sequence derives from a woman aged 18-29 years in good health. The sample was CD8+ T cells sorted from blood.

The CDR3 in this case is CASSLSLYDTQYF. The base sequence is TGTGCCAGCAGCTTATCCCTCTATGATACGCAGTATTTT. The rearrangement combines TRBV7-3 with TRBJ2-3, with no reliable assignment of the D segment. From the cysteine up to the phenylalanine, the CDR3 has a length of 13 residues. Only the CDR3 DNA is retained, 39 bases long and in frame from the first base. CDR1 and CDR2, looked up from the germline V gene, are SGHTA and FQGTGA. V loses 2 bases, J loses 6 bases, and the germline ends lie 9 bases apart.